This T cell receptor (beta chain) was captured in a study of control samples from healthy donors and cancer patients. This table comes from immunoSEQ multiplex PCR, and its TCRdb copy is limited to in-frame clones, with some not included. This repertoire shows approximately 58,000 clones, around 87% found once; its top ten account for roughly 13%. Germline CDR1 MDHEN, CDR2 SYDVKM. Trimming cost V 3 bases and J 4 bases, with 22 bases left between them. The CDR3 loop spans 17 amino acids. The V call is TRBV28, the J call TRBJ2-7, with D possibly matching TRBD2 (6 bases). This clonotype was sampled from a woman aged 60-75 years with lung cancer. The sequencing input was PBMCs. The CDR3 coding sequence is TGTGCCAGCAGTTTCCTCCCATCCGGGAGCGGAAAATACGAGCAGTACTTC. Its protein is CASSFLPSGSGKYEQYF.